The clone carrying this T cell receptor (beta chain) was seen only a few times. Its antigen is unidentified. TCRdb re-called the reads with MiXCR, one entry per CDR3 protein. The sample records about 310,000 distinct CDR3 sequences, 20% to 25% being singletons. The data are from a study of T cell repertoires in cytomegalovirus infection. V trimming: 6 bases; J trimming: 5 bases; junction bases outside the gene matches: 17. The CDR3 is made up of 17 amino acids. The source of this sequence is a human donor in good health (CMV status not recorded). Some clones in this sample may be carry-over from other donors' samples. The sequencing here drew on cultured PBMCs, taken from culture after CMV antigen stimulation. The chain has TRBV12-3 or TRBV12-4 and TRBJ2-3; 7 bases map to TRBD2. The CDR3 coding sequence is TGTGCCAGCAGCAATTACATGGTGAGGGAGGGCGGAGATACGCAGTATTTT. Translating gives CASSNYMVREGGDTQYF.